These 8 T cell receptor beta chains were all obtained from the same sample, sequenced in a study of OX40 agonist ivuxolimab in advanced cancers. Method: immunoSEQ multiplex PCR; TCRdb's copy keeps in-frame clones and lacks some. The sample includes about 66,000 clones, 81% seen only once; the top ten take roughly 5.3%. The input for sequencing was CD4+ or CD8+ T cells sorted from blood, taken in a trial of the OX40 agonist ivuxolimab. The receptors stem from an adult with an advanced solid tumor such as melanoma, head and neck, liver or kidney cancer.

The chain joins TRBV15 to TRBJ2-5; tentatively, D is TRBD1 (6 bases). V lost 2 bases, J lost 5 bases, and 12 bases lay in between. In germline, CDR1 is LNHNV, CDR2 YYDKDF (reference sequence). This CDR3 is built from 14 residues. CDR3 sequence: CATSRTGKEETQYF. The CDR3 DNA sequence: TGTGCCACCAGCAGAACAGGGAAGGAGGAGACCCAGTACTTC.

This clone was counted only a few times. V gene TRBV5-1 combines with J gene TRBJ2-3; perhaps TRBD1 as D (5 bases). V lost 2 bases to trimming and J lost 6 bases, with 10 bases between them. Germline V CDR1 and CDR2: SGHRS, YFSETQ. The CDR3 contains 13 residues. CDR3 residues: CASSFWGRDTQYF. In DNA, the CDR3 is TGCGCCAGCAGCTTTTGGGGCAGGGATACGCAGTATTTT.

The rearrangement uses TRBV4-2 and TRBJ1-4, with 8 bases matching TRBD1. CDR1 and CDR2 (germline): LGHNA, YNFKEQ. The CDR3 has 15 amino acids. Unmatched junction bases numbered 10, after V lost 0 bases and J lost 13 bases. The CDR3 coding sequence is TGTGCCAGCAGCCAAGAAGGGATAGTACAGGGGGGACTGTTTTTT. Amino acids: CASSQEGIVQGGLFF.

The CDR3 here is CASRDSRRLNTEAFF. The CDR3 nucleotides are TGTGCCAGCAGAGACTCCCGCCGACTGAACACTGAAGCTTTCTTT. The V gene is TRBV6-5, the J gene TRBJ1-1; no firm D call. CDR3 size: 15 residues. Germline V gene data show CDR1 as MNHEY and CDR2 as SVGAGI. Trimming pared 6 bases from V and 0 bases from J, leaving 14 bases between.

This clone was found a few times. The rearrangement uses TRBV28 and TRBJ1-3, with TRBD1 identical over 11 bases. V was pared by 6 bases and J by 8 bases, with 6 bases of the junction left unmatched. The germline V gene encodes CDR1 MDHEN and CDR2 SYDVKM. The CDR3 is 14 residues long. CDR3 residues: CASSRTGGWDTIYF. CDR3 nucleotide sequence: TGTGCCAGCAGCCGGACAGGGGGCTGGGACACCATATATTTT.

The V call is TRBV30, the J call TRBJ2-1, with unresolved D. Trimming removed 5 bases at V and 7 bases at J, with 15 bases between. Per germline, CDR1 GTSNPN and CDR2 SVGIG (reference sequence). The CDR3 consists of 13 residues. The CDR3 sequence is CAWENSLGNEQFF. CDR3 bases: TGTGCCTGGGAGAACTCGTTGGGGAATGAGCAGTTCTTC.

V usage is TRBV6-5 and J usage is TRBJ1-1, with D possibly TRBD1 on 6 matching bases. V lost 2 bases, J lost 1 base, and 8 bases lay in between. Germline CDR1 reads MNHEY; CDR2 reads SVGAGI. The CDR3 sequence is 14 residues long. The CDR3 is CASSYDRSNTEAFF. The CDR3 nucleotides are TGTGCCAGCAGTTACGACAGGTCGAACACTGAAGCTTTCTTT.

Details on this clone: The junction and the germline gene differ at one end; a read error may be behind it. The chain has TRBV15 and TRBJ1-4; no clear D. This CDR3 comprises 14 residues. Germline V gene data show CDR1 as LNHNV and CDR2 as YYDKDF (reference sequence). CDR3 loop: CATSGDTRPEKLFF. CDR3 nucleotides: TGTGCCACCAGCGGAGACACTCGGCCTGAAAAACTGTTTTTT. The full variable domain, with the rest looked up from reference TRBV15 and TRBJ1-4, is DAMVIQNPRYQVTQFGKPVTLSCSQTLNHNVMYWYQQKSSQAPKLLFHYYDKDFNNEADTPDNFQSRRPNTSFCFLDIRSPGLGDTAMYLCATSGDTRPEKLFFGSGTQLSVL.